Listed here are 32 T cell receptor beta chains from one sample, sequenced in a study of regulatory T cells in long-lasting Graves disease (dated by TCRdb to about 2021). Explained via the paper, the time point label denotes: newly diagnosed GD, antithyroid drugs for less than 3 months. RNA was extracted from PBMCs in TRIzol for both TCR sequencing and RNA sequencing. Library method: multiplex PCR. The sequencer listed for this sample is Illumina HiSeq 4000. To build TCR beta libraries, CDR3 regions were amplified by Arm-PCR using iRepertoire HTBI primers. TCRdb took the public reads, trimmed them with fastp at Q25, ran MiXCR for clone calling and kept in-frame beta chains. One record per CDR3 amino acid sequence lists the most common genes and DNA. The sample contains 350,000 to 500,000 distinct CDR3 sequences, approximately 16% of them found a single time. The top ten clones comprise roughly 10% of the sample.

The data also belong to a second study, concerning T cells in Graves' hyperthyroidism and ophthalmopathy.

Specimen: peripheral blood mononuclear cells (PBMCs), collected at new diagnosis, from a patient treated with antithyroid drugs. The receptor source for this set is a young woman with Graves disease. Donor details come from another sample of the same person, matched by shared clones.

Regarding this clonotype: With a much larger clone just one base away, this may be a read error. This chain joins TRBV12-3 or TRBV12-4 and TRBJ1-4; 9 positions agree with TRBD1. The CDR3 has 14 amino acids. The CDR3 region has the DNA TGTGTCAGCAGCCCGGGACAGGGAGATGAAAAACTGTTTTTT. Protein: CVSSPGQGDEKLFF.

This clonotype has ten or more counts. The CDR3 here is CASSARLARSYNEQFF. CDR3 DNA sequence: TGTGCCAGCAGTGCCCGACTAGCGCGCTCCTACAATGAGCAGTTCTTC. The chain uses TRBV27 and TRBJ2-1, with 8 bases identical to TRBD2. With 5 bases clipped from V and 0 bases from J, the junction kept 6 bases outside the gene matches. Germline-derived CDR1 and CDR2 are MNHEY and SMNVEV (reference sequence). The CDR3 covers 16 residues.

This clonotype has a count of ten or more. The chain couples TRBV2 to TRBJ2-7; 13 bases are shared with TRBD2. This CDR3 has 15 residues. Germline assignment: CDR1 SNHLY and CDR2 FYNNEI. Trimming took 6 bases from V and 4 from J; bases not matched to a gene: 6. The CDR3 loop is CASRARTSGRYEQYF. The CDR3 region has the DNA TGTGCCAGCAGGGCCCGGACTAGCGGGAGATACGAGCAGTACTTC.

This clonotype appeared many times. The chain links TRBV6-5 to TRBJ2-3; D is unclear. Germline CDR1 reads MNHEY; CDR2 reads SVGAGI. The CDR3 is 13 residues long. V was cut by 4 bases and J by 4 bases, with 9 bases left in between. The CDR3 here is CASSLDGADTQYF. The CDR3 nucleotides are TGTGCCAGCAGTTTAGACGGCGCAGATACGCAGTATTTT.

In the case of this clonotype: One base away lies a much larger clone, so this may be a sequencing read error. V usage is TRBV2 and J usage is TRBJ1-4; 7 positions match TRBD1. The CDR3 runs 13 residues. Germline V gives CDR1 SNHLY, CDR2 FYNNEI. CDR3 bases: TGTGCCAGCAGGGGGGACAGCGGGGGAAAACTGCTTTTT. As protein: CASRGDSGGKLLF. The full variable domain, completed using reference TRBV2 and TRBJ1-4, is EPEVTQTPSHQVTQMGQEVILRCVPISNHLYFYWYRQILGQKVEFLVSFYNNEISEKSEIFDDQFSVERPDGSNFTLKIRSTKLEDSAMYFCASRGDSGGKLLFGSGTQLSVL.

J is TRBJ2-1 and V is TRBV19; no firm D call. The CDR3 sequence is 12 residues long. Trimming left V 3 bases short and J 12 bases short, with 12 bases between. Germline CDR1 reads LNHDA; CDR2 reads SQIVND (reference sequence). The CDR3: CASSIGPSRQFF. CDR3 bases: TGTGCCAGTAGTATCGGGCCCAGCAGGCAGTTCTTC.

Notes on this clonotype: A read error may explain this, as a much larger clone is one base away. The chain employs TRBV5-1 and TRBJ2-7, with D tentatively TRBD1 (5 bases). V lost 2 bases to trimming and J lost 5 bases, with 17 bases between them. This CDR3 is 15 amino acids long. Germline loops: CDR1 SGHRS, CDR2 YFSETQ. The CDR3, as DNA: TGCGCCAGCAGCTTCGGTTCAGGGCCAACCCACGAGCAGTACTTC. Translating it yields CASSFGSGPTHEQYF.

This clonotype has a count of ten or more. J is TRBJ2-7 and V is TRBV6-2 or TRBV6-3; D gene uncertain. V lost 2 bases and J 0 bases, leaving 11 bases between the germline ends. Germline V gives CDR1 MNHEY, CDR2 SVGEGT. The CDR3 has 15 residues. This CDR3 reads CASSYRGSSSYEQYF. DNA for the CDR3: TGTGCCAGCAGTTACCGCGGCTCAAGCTCCTACGAGCAGTACTTC.

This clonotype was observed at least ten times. CDR3 residues: CASTKLNTGELFF. CDR3 sequence (DNA): TGTGCCAGTACTAAATTGAACACCGGGGAGCTGTTTTTT. J is TRBJ2-2 and V is TRBV28; D unresolved. V was clipped by 9 bases and J by 1 base, with 9 bases between them. The CDR3 is 13 amino acids. Germline V gene lookup returns CDR1 MDHEN and CDR2 SYDVKM.

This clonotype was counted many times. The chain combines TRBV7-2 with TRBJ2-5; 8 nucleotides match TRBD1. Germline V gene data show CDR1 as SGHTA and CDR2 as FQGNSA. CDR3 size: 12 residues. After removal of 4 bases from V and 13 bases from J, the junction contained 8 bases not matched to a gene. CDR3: CASSYRTGPPYF. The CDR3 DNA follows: TGTGCCAGCAGCTACCGGACAGGGCCGCCGTACTTC.

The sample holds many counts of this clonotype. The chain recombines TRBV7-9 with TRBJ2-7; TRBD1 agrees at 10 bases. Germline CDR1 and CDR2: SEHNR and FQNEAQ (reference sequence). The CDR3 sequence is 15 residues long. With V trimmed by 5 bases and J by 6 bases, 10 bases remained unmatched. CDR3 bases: TGTGCCAGCAGCCCGGGACAGGGGATGTTAGGCGAGCAGTACTTC. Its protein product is CASSPGQGMLGEQYF.

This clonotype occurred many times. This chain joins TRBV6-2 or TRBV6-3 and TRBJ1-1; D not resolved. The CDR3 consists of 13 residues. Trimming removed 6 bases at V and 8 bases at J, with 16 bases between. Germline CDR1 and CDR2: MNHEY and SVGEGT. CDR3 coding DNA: TGTGCCAGCAGAGTTCTGATTGGACCAGAAGCTTTCTTT. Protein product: CASRVLIGPEAFF.

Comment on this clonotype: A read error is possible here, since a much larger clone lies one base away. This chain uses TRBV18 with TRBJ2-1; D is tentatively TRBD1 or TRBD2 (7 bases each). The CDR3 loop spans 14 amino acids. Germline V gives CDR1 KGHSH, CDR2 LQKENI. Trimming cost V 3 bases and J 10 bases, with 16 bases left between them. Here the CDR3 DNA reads TGTGCCAGCTCACCTTGGCAGGGGGGGGTGGAGCAGTTCTTC. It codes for CASSPWQGGVEQFF.

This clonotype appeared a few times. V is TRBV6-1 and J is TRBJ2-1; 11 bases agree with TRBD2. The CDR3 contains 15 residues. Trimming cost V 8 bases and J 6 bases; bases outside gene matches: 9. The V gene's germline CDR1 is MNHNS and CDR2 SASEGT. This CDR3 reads CASRVGLAGGNEQFF. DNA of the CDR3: TGTGCCAGCCGAGTAGGACTAGCGGGCGGCAATGAGCAGTTCTTC.

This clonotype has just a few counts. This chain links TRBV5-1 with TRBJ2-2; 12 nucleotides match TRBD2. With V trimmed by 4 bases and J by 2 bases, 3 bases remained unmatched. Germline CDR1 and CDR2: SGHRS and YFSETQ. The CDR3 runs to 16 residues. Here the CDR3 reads CASSPGLAGNTGELFF. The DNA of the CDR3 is TGCGCCAGCAGCCCCGGACTAGCGGGAAACACCGGGGAGCTGTTTTTT. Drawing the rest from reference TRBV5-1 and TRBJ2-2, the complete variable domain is KAGVTQTPRYLIKTRGQQVTLSCSPISGHRSVSWYQQTPGQGLQFLFEYFSETQRNKGNFPGRFSGRQFSNSRSEMNVSTLELGDSALYLCASSPGLAGNTGELFFGEGSRLTVL.

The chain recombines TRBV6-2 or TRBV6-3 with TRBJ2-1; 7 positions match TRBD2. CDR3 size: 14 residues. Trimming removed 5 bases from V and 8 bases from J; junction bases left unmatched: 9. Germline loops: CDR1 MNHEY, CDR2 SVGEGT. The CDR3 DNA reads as TGTGCCAGCAGTGAACTGGCGGGAGAGGATGAGCAGTTCTTC. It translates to CASSELAGEDEQFF.

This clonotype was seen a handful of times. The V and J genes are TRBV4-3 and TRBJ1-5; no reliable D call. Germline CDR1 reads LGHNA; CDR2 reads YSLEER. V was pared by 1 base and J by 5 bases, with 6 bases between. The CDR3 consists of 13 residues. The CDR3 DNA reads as TGCGCCAGCAGCCAAGCGAGGTATCAGCCCCAGCATTTT. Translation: CASSQARYQPQHF.

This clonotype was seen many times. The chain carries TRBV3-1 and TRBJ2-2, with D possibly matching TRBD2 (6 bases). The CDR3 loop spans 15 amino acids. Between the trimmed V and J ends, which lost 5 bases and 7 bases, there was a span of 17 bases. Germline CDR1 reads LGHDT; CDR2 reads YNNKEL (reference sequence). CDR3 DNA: TGTGCCAGCAGCAATACACCGGGAGTTATCGGGGAGCTGTTTTTT. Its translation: CASSNTPGVIGELFF.

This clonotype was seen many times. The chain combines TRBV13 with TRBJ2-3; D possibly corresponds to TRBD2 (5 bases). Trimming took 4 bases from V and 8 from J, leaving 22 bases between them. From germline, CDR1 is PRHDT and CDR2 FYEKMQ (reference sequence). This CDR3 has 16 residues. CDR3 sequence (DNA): TGTGCCAGCAGCTCACCTATGCGGGTATCCGGAGGTACGCAGTATTTT. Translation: CASSSPMRVSGGTQYF.

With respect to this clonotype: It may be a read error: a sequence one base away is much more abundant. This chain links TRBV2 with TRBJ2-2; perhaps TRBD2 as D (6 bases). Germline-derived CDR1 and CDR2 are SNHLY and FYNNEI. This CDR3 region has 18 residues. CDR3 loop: CAGSEEGPTFANTGELFF. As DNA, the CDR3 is TGTGCCGGCAGTGAGGAGGGGCCGACGTTCGCGAACACCGGGGAGCTGTTTTTT.

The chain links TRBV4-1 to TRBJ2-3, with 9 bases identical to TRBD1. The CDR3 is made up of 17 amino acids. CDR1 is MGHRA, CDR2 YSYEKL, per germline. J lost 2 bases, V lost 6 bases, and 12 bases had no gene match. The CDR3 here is CASRLRWGQGHTDTQYF. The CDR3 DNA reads TGCGCCAGCAGACTCAGATGGGGACAGGGTCACACAGATACGCAGTATTTT.

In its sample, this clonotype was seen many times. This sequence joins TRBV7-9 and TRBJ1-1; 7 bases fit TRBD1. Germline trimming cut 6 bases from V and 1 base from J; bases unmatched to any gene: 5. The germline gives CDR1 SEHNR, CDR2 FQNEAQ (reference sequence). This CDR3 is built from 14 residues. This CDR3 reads CASSLSGGNTEAFF. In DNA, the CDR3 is TGTGCCAGCAGTTTGTCAGGGGGGAACACTGAAGCTTTCTTT. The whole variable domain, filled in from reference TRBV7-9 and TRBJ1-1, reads DTGVSQNPRHKITKRGQNVTFRCDPISEHNRLYWYRQTLGQGPEFLTYFQNEAQLEKSRLLSDRFSAERPKGSFSTLEIQRTEQGDSAMYLCASSLSGGNTEAFFGQGTRLTVV.

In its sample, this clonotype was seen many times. The CDR3 sequence is CASSLSDSGPGNTEAFF. CDR3 bases: TGTGCCAGCAGTTTAAGTGATTCGGGGCCAGGGAACACTGAAGCTTTCTTT. This chain connects TRBV12-3 or TRBV12-4 to TRBJ1-1; D perhaps matches TRBD1 (5 bases). Trimming left V 2 bases short and J 1 base short, with 17 bases between. There are 17 residues in the CDR3.

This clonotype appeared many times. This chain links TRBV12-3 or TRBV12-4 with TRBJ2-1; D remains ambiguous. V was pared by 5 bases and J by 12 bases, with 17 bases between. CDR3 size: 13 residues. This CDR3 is CASSPLDLGGQFF. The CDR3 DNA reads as TGTGCCAGCAGTCCTTTAGATTTGGGTGGGCAGTTCTTC.

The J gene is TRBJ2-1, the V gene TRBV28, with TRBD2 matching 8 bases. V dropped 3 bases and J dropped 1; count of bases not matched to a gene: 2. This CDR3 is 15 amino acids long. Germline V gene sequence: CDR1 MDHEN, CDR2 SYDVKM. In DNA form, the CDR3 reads TGTGCCAGCAGTTTCGGGACTAGATCCTACAATGAGCAGTTCTTC. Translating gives CASSFGTRSYNEQFF.

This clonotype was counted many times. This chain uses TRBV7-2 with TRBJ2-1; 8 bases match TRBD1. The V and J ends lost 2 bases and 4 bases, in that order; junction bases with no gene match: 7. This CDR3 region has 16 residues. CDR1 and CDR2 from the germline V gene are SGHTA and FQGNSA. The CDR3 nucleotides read TGTGCCAGCAGCTTATACGGACAGGGCCTATACAATGAGCAGTTCTTC. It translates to CASSLYGQGLYNEQFF.

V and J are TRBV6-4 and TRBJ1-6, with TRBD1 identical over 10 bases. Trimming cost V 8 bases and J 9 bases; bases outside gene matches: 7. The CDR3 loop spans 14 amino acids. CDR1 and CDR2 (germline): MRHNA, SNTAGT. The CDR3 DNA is TGTGCCAGCGGATCCGGGACAGGGGCTTCACCCCTCCACTTT. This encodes CASGSGTGASPLHF.

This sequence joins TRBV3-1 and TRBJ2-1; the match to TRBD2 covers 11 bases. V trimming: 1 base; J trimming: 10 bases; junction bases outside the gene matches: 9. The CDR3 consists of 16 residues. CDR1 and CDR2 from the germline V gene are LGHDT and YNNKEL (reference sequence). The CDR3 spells CASSQVLAGGPREQFF. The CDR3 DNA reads TGTGCCAGCAGCCAAGTTTTAGCGGGGGGGCCGAGAGAGCAGTTCTTC.

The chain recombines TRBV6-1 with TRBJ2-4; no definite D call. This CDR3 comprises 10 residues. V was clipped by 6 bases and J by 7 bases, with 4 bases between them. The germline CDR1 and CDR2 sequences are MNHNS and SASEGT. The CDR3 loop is CASSQNIQYF. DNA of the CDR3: TGTGCCAGCAGCCAGAACATTCAGTACTTC.

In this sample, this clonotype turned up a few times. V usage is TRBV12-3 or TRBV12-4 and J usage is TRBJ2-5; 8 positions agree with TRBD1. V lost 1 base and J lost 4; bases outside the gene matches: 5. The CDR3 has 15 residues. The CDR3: CASSLVGRGRETQYF. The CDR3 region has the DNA TGTGCCAGCAGTTTAGTTGGCAGGGGGCGAGAGACCCAGTACTTC.

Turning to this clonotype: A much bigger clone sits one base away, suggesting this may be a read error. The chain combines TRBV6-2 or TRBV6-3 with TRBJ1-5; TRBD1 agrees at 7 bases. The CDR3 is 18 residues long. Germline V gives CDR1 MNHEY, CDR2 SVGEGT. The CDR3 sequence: CASSYRTGGGYSKQPQHF. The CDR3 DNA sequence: TGTGCCAGCAGTTACCGGACAGGCGGCGGGTATAGCAAACAGCCCCAGCATTTT.

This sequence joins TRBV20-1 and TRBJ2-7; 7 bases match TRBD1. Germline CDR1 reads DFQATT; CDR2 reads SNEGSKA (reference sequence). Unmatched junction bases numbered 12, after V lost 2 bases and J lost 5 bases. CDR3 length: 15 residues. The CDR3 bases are TGCAGTGCTAGACCCCCCCGACAGGGATTCGACGAGCAGTACTTC. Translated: CSARPPRQGFDEQYF.